This T cell receptor (beta chain) was retrieved from a study of neoadjuvant anti-PD-1 for oral cavity cancer (dated by TCRdb to 2020 to 2023). Describing the broader study: Before curative-intent surgical resection, most patients were given three to four biweekly doses of nivolumab at 3 mg/kg. For patients who did not progress, a fourth nivolumab dose was given around day 43, followed by definitive surgical resection on days 50-56. Responders were defined as patients with complete response, partial response or stable disease by RECIST 1.1; non-responders were defined as patients with progression. There were 12 patients in the parent correlative cohort, and the response rate was 33%. Study-level results and caveats: Within PBMCs, T cell clonality (Gini index) was significantly higher in non-responders than responders after neoadjuvant nivolumab. Higher pretreatment blood Treg/Th17 ratios correlated with higher pretreatment blood TCRbeta clonality and lower post-treatment tumor TCRbeta clonality. Only a few patients per response group were included in the TCR analyses, and the authors called for validation in larger cohorts.

For deep sequencing of PBMC libraries, mostly 450 to 500 ng of input genomic DNA was used, and six replicates were run per sample. Following the manufacturer's instructions, the team built TCRbeta libraries using the immunoSEQ hsTCRbeta kit. The completed libraries were mixed into a single pool at 3 nM, then sequenced with an Illumina NovaSeq 6000 S4 flow cell. For the original study's pipeline: The immunoSEQ Analyzer handled quality control and preprocessing of the raw data. The analysis was restricted to productive rearrangements, with each unique CDR3 amino acid sequence defining a clonotype. Repertoire clonality was estimated as the Gini-Simpson index, which was computed with the R package tcR. Student's t test was used to compare Gini indices, while Pearson correlation assessed associations with tumor size change. Entries here come from immuneACCESS through TCRdb and include only in-frame sequences with V and J called. Some clones fail to appear in such tables; in the studies checked, an unresolved V gene covers under half of the shortfall, and the cause of the remainder is unknown. The V and J calls and clone size are taken from that table; D and trimming were inferred from the DNA. The sample yields 11,000 to 15,000 clones; 71% were counted once. Of the sample, approximately 3.1% is held by the ten largest clones.

From cysteine to phenylalanine, the CDR3 is 16 amino acids long. The entry retains the CDR3 DNA only, 48 bases that are in frame from base 1. In the germline V gene, CDR1 corresponds to SGHRS and CDR2 to YFSETQ. What the time point label conveys for this sample: before neoadjuvant nivolumab. The patients had newly diagnosed stage II-IVA oral cavity squamous cell carcinoma and had not received any prior systemic or radiation treatment. The cohort consisted of patients with HPV-negative, locally advanced oral cavity squamous cell carcinoma. Peripheral blood mononuclear cells were analyzed directly and were not maintained or expanded in culture. The samples were obtained from a longitudinal correlative study of a single-arm phase II trial testing neoadjuvant nivolumab in oral cavity squamous cell carcinoma. Subject-matched pre- and post-treatment PBMCs and tumors from three responders and three non-responders underwent genomic DNA-based TCRbeta sequencing. Peripheral blood mononuclear cells were drawn once before nivolumab treatment and a second time after treatment, when surgery took place. The Maxwell RSC DNA from Cells kit was used to extract genomic DNA from PBMCs.

Comments on this clone: Its antigen target is currently unknown. The junction differs from germline at one of its ends, possibly a read error.

This TCR came from a person between 40 and 80 years old with oral cavity squamous cell carcinoma. This sequence uses TRBV5-1 and TRBJ1-2; a confident D gene designation cannot be given. The specimen comprised PBMCs, sampled before nivolumab (anti-PD-1) treatment. The sequenced DNA is TGCGCCAGCAGCTTCCTCTTACAGAAAGCTAACTATGGCCACACCTTC. It codes for CASSFLLQKANYGHTF.